Listed here are 28 T cell receptor beta chains from one sample, sequenced in a study of human T cells and chemical hapten exposure. Time point here: pre-sensitization, week 0. Treatment denoted: therapeutic diphenylcyclopropenone sensitization with weekly scalp DPC. MiXCR was run by TCRdb on the RACE reads, yielding one entry per CDR3 protein. The sample includes 280,000 or so distinct CDR3 sequences, around 7.3% of them seen just once. The sample consisted of whole blood, taken in connection with sensitization to the hapten diphenylcyclopropenone (DPC). All receptors come from a young man with alopecia areata. Some clones in this sample may be carry-over from other donors' samples.

This clonotype was counted only a few times. The chain links TRBV6-6 to TRBJ2-2, with no clear D. V lost 0 bases and J 2 bases, leaving 10 bases between the germline ends. The CDR3 extends over 16 amino acids. Germline V gives CDR1 MNHNY, CDR2 SVGAGI (reference sequence). The CDR3 sequence: CASSYSASVNTGELFF. As DNA, the CDR3 is TGTGCCAGCAGTTACTCGGCAAGTGTAAACACCGGGGAGCTGTTTTTT.

DNA for the CDR3: TGTGCCAGCAGTGGAAGCGGGGGGGCAGATACGCAGTATTTT. Translating gives CASSGSGGADTQYF. The chain joins TRBV6-1 to TRBJ2-3; 10 nucleotides align to TRBD2. The trim removed 4 bases at V and 4 bases at J, leaving 2 bases unmatched. Germline V gives CDR1 MNHNS, CDR2 SASEGT. There are 14 residues in the CDR3.

This clonotype showed up many times. This chain uses TRBV25-1 with TRBJ2-7, with 7 bases lining up with TRBD1. The CDR3 sequence is 14 residues long. The trim removed 1 base at V and 5 bases at J, leaving 5 bases unmatched. Per germline, CDR1 MGHDK and CDR2 SYGVNS. CDR3 sequence reads: CASSEWRQGDEQYF. The CDR3 nucleotides are TGTGCCAGCAGTGAATGGAGACAGGGCGACGAGCAGTACTTC.

This clonotype was observed at least ten times. This chain connects TRBV5-1 to TRBJ1-4; 7 nucleotides align to TRBD1. J was trimmed by 6 bases and V by 0 bases; bases with no gene match: 5. Germline V CDR1 and CDR2: SGHRS, YFSETQ. CDR3 length equals 15 residues. The CDR3 nucleotides are TGCGCCAGCAGCTTGGCCGGGACAGAACATGAAAAACTGTTTTTT. Amino acids: CASSLAGTEHEKLFF. The variable domain in full, with the rest retrieved from reference TRBV5-1 and TRBJ1-4, is KAGVTQTPRYLIKTRGQQVTLSCSPISGHRSVSWYQQTPGQGLQFLFEYFSETQRNKGNFPGRFSGRQFSNSRSEMNVSTLELGDSALYLCASSLAGTEHEKLFFGSGTQLSVL.

This clonotype was seen ten or more times. The V gene is TRBV4-3, the J gene TRBJ2-5; TRBD1 or TRBD2 may be the D gene (5 bases each). Germline CDR1 LGHNA, CDR2 YSLEER. CDR3 length: 15 amino acids. V was cut by 0 bases and J by 1 base, with 9 bases left in between. The CDR3 is CASSQDLGGQETQYF. Here the CDR3 DNA reads TGCGCCAGCAGCCAAGATCTTGGGGGCCAAGAGACCCAGTACTTC.

The chain is built from TRBV28 and TRBJ1-6; D may be TRBD1 (6 bases). CDR1 MDHEN and CDR2 SYDVKM come from the germline V gene. This CDR3 comprises 15 residues. Trimming left V 10 bases short and J 4 bases short, with 17 bases between. This CDR3 is CATNGGTLYNSPLHF. As DNA, the CDR3 is TGTGCCACCAACGGCGGGACACTTTATAATTCACCCCTCCACTTT.

This chain links TRBV12-3 or TRBV12-4 with TRBJ1-1; TRBD1 is a possible D gene (5 bases). Trimming removed 7 bases at V and 1 base at J, with 13 bases between. The CDR3 covers 14 residues. CDR3 in amino acids: CASNVRRGNTEAFF. CDR3 coding DNA: TGTGCCAGCAATGTTCGTAGGGGGAACACTGAAGCTTTCTTT.

Only a few counts were recorded for this clonotype. The chain employs TRBV12-3 or TRBV12-4 and TRBJ1-2; 7 bases are a match to TRBD1. Trimming removed 5 bases from V and 7 bases from J; junction bases left unmatched: 16. There are 16 residues in the CDR3. The CDR3: CASSLKKPDRVGGYTF. CDR3 sequence (DNA): TGTGCCAGCAGTCTAAAAAAACCCGACAGGGTCGGTGGCTACACCTTC.

This clonotype came up a few times. The chain links TRBV27 to TRBJ2-4; TRBD2 aligns across 7 bases. Germline V CDR1 and CDR2: MNHEY, SMNVEV (reference sequence). Losses at the gene ends were 9 bases for V and 6 bases for J; bases not matched to a gene: 5. This CDR3 has 12 amino acids. The CDR3 DNA reads TGTGCCAGTGCGGGCGGGGGAAACATTCAGTACTTC. Translating it yields CASAGGGNIQYF.

The table lists this clonotype with a few counts. This rearrangement joins TRBV6-2 or TRBV6-3 to TRBJ1-6; D remains unclear. The length of the CDR3 is 15 residues. Trimming left V 2 bases short and J 9 bases short, with 14 bases between. CDR1 and CDR2 from the germline V gene are MNHEY and SVGEGT. CDR3 nucleotides: TGTGCCAGCAGTTACCAAAACCCGAGGAGTTCACCCCTCCACTTT. Translated, it gives CASSYQNPRSSPLHF.

The genes are TRBV7-3 and TRBJ2-7, with 8 positions matching TRBD1. Trimming took 2 bases from V and 5 from J; bases not matched to a gene: 5. The CDR3 contains 14 residues. The germline gives CDR1 SGHTA, CDR2 FQGTGA. CDR3 DNA: TGTGCCAGCAGCTTAGTGGACAGGGCTGACGAGCAGTACTTC. Translation: CASSLVDRADEQYF.

This clonotype occurred many times. The chain recombines TRBV6-5 with TRBJ2-7; the match to TRBD1 covers 10 bases. The J segment lost 2 bases and the V segment lost 0 bases, leaving 4 bases of the junction unmatched. From germline, CDR1 is MNHEY and CDR2 SVGAGI. CDR3 size: 16 residues. CDR3: CASSYSRTGGPYEQYV. The DNA of the CDR3 is TGTGCCAGCAGTTACTCCCGGACAGGGGGACCCTACGAGCAGTACGTC.

The table lists this clonotype with a few counts. The chain joins TRBV3-1 to TRBJ2-5; weak D call: TRBD1 (7 bases). Between the trimmed V and J ends, which lost 8 bases and 3 bases, there was a span of 13 bases. The CDR3 is 13 residues long. The germline V gene has CDR1 LGHDT and CDR2 YNNKEL (reference sequence). The CDR3 region is CASLQGGKETQYF. The CDR3 nucleotides are TGTGCCAGCCTGCAGGGGGGTAAAGAGACCCAGTACTTC.

This clonotype was seen many times. This chain uses TRBV7-3 with TRBJ2-1; weak D call: TRBD2 (5 bases). This CDR3 is built from 16 residues. Germline V gene lookup returns CDR1 SGHTA and CDR2 FQGTGA. The germline V and J ends were trimmed by 0 bases and 5 bases, with 14 bases remaining between them. CDR3 in DNA: TGTGCCAGCAGCTTAACTCTTACTAGTAACCACAATGAGCAGTTCTTC. This encodes CASSLTLTSNHNEQFF.

This clonotype was detected ten times or more. The chain links TRBV20-1 to TRBJ2-1, with a possible D match to TRBD1 (5 bases). V shed 3 bases and J shed 5 bases, with 5 bases lying between them. Germline V gives CDR1 DFQATT, CDR2 SNEGSKA (reference sequence). The CDR3 runs to 11 residues. The CDR3 nucleotides are TGCAGTGCTAGGACAGACAATGAGCAGTTCTTC. This sequence encodes CSARTDNEQFF.

The V call is TRBV6-1, the J call TRBJ2-7, with 7 bases matching TRBD1. Germline CDR1 is MNHNS and CDR2 is SASEGT. After removal of 5 bases from V and 0 bases from J, the junction contained 7 bases not matched to a gene. The CDR3 runs 15 residues. DNA of the CDR3: TGTGCCAGCAGTATGGGACAGTGGATCTCCTACGAGCAGTACGTC. This codes for CASSMGQWISYEQYV.

This clonotype was counted between two and nine times. The rearrangement uses TRBV20-1 and TRBJ1-1; D call uncertain. CDR3 length: 13 amino acids. V was pared by 6 bases and J by 3 bases, with 14 bases between. Germline lookup yields CDR1 DFQATT and CDR2 SNEGSKA (reference sequence). CDR3 amino acids: CSASQYDDTEAFF. DNA for the CDR3: TGCAGTGCGAGTCAATATGATGACACTGAAGCTTTCTTT.

The V call is TRBV10-3, the J call TRBJ2-5; D unresolved. The germline V gene encodes CDR1 ENHRY and CDR2 SYGVKD. The CDR3 is 11 residues long. V lost 6 bases to trimming and J lost 0 bases, with 2 bases between them. The CDR3 is CAIRYQETQYF. Written as DNA, the CDR3 is TGTGCCATCAGATACCAAGAGACCCAGTACTTC.

The genes are TRBV3-1 and TRBJ1-5; D not certain. There are 15 residues in the CDR3. Trimming took 1 base from V and 4 from J, leaving 11 bases between them. The germline V gene encodes CDR1 LGHDT and CDR2 YNNKEL (reference sequence). The CDR3 loop reads CASSQASGSNQPQHF. The CDR3 nucleotides are TGTGCCAGCAGCCAAGCCTCGGGGTCGAATCAGCCCCAGCATTTT.

Written as DNA, the CDR3 is TGTGCCAGCAGCCAAGATTTTACAGCTAGCACAGATACGCAGTATTTT. It translates to CASSQDFTASTDTQYF. This chain links TRBV3-1 with TRBJ2-3; D remains ambiguous. Germline V lookup: CDR1 LGHDT, CDR2 YNNKEL (reference sequence). The CDR3 covers 16 residues. Trimming cost V 0 bases and J 0 bases, with 10 bases left between them.

This clonotype was seen only a few times. The genes are TRBV29-1 and TRBJ1-4; D is undetermined. CDR1 is SQVTM and CDR2 is ANQGSEA in the germline V gene. V lost 6 bases and J 1 base, leaving 9 bases between the germline ends. The CDR3 spans 13 residues. CDR3 sequence: CSVRTVTNEKLFF. CDR3 sequence (DNA): TGCAGCGTCAGGACGGTAACTAATGAAAAACTGTTTTTT.

The gene calls are TRBV6-1 and TRBJ1-1; tentative D call: TRBD1 (5 bases). Germline V lookup: CDR1 MNHNS, CDR2 SASEGT. This CDR3 region has 15 residues. V lost 1 base, J lost 1 base, and 10 bases lay in between. The CDR3 DNA follows: TGTGCCAGCAGTGAAGGATGGGGCACGAACACTGAAGCTTTCTTT. This codes for CASSEGWGTNTEAFF.

The rearrangement joins TRBV6-6 to TRBJ1-1, with D unclear. Trimming took off 4 bases at V and 7 bases at J, with 10 bases between the two ends. Germline CDR1 and CDR2: MNHNY and SVGAGI (reference sequence). The CDR3 is 12 residues long. The CDR3 sequence is CASSSTDGEAFF. The CDR3, as DNA: TGTGCCAGCAGTTCCACGGACGGTGAAGCTTTCTTT.

This clonotype showed up just a few times. This rearrangement joins TRBV6-5 to TRBJ2-5; 13 bases fit TRBD2. The junction had 7 bases not matched to a gene; V was cut back by 2 bases and J by 7 bases. Germline CDR1 is MNHEY and CDR2 is SVGAGI. This CDR3 region has 16 residues. CDR3 protein: CASSYRTSGGGMTQYF. CDR3 nucleotide sequence: TGTGCCAGCAGTTACAGGACTAGCGGGGGCGGCATGACCCAGTACTTC.

The rearrangement uses TRBV7-9 and TRBJ1-6, with unresolved D. Germline V gene lookup returns CDR1 SEHNR and CDR2 FQNEAQ (reference sequence). This CDR3 contains 15 residues. Deletions cut 4 bases from V and 9 bases from J, with 16 bases between. This CDR3 reads CASSYGPLEGSPLHF. The CDR3 region has the DNA TGTGCCAGCAGCTATGGACCCCTCGAGGGTTCACCCCTCCACTTT. The variable domain in full, completed from reference TRBV7-9 and TRBJ1-6, reads DTGVSQNPRHKITKRGQNVTFRCDPISEHNRLYWYRQTLGQGPEFLTYFQNEAQLEKSRLLSDRFSAERPKGSFSTLEIQRTEQGDSAMYLCASSYGPLEGSPLHFGNGTRLTVT.

This sequence joins TRBV7-8 and TRBJ2-1; 12 bases agree with TRBD2. There are 16 residues in the CDR3. V was clipped by 5 bases and J by 9 bases; unmatched bases: 11. The germline V gene encodes CDR1 SGHVS and CDR2 FQNEAQ. The CDR3 sequence: CASSANLAGGLIEQFF. CDR3 DNA: TGTGCCAGCAGCGCCAACCTAGCGGGGGGGCTTATTGAGCAGTTCTTC.

The chain employs TRBV11-2 and TRBJ1-5; possible D gene TRBD1, 5 bases. The germline gives CDR1 SGHAT, CDR2 FQNNGV. CDR3 length: 15 residues. Trimming took 0 bases from V and 6 from J, leaving 12 bases between them. The CDR3 sequence: CASSLDGRGTQPQHF. DNA for the CDR3: TGTGCCAGCAGCTTAGATGGGAGGGGAACTCAGCCCCAGCATTTT. Full variable domain (remainder filled in from reference TRBV11-2 and TRBJ1-5): EAGVAQSPRYKIIEKRQSVAFWCNPISGHATLYWYQQILGQGPKLLIQFQNNGVVDDSQLPKDRFSAERLKGVDSTLKIQPAKLEDSAVYLCASSLDGRGTQPQHFGDGTRLSIL.

This clonotype occurred a few times. The chain employs TRBV10-3 and TRBJ1-5; D is unclear. V lost 0 bases and J 9 bases, leaving 6 bases between the germline ends. There are 12 residues in the CDR3. In germline, CDR1 is ENHRY, CDR2 SYGVKD. CDR3 in amino acids: CAISESVWPQHF. The CDR3 DNA is TGTGCCATCAGTGAGTCCGTATGGCCCCAGCATTTT.